The clone carrying this T cell receptor beta chain appeared a single time. Its antigen is still unknown. This sample is drawn from a study of T cells in narcolepsy. Background on the study: Donors had narcolepsy type 1 or type 2, or were healthy controls. Study-wide points: Autoreactive clonotypes reportedly recurred in blood of same and different patients, not controls. Comparing one patient's CSF and blood CD4+ clonotypes highlighted HCRT- and TRIB2-specific autoreactive clonotypes.

Only in-frame clones appear in the TCRdb table, and some are missing; sequencing was by immunoSEQ multiplex PCR. The repertoire has over 25,000 clones, around nine tenths of them found once; the top ten carry roughly 1.1%. CDR3 length: 16 residues. The V end lost 3 bases, the J end lost 0 bases, and 11 bases lay between the germline ends. Germline V CDR1 and CDR2: KGHSH, LQKENI. What was sequenced was CD45RA- memory CD4+ T cells from PBMCs. This TCR derives from a human donor with narcolepsy. The chain carries TRBV18 and TRBJ2-2, with a possible D match to TRBD1 (5 bases). The CDR3: CASSPMTVANTGELFF. The CDR3 coding sequence is TGTGCCAGCTCACCGATGACAGTTGCGAACACCGGGGAGCTGTTTTTT.